These 23 T cell receptor beta chains were all obtained from the same sample, sequenced in a study of cytomegalovirus exposure and HLA in healthy donors. The table came from immunoSEQ multiplex PCR; TCRdb's copy has only in-frame clones and leaves some out. The sample holds about 66,000 clones, about 97% seen once. Sequenced sample: PBMCs. Source of these receptors: a woman in her late teens or twenties in good health and CMV-seropositive.

The rearrangement uses TRBV27 and TRBJ1-5; 9 positions agree with TRBD1. Unmatched junction bases numbered 5, after V lost 5 bases and J lost 3 bases. Germline V gene data show CDR1 as MNHEY and CDR2 as SMNVEV (reference sequence). The CDR3 totals 15 residues. This CDR3 is CASSAGQGFNQPQHF. The CDR3 DNA is TGTGCCAGCAGTGCCGGACAGGGGTTCAATCAGCCCCAGCATTTT.

The chain carries TRBV19 and TRBJ2-7, with 7 bases matching TRBD1. The ends lost 4 bases at V and 7 bases at J; junction bases unmatched: 7. CDR1 LNHDA and CDR2 SQIVND come from the germline V gene (reference sequence). The CDR3 has 13 residues. CDR3 residues: CASSRDSLREQYF. CDR3 in DNA: TGTGCCAGTAGTAGGGACAGCCTTCGTGAGCAGTACTTC.

The chain joins TRBV30 to TRBJ2-7, with D possibly being TRBD1 (6 bases). V dropped 8 bases and J dropped 3 bases, with 20 bases sitting between them. This CDR3 contains 14 residues. Germline CDR1 is GTSNPN and CDR2 is SVGIG (reference sequence). The CDR3 DNA reads TGTGCCAGTGGGGGCGAGAGTCCCGTCTACGAGCAGTACTTC. Translating it yields CASGGESPVYEQYF.

The chain is built from TRBV5-1 and TRBJ2-5; TRBD2 agrees at 7 bases. V lost 4 bases and J lost 4; bases outside the gene matches: 7. CDR1 SGHRS and CDR2 YFSETQ come from the germline V gene. The CDR3 length is 14 residues. CDR3 sequence reads: CASSPRGVGETQYF. CDR3 coding DNA: TGCGCCAGCAGCCCCCGGGGGGTAGGAGAGACCCAGTACTTC.

V usage is TRBV28 and J usage is TRBJ1-5, with a weak D call TRBD1 (6 bases). Germline-derived CDR1 and CDR2 are MDHEN and SYDVKM. The V end was cut by 4 bases, the J end by 3 bases, with 13 bases between. The CDR3 is 15 residues long. The CDR3 bases are TGTGCCAGCAGTTGGTATGACAGGCCCAATCAGCCCCAGCATTTT. Its protein is CASSWYDRPNQPQHF.

The chain joins TRBV5-1 to TRBJ2-2, with 9 bases identical to TRBD1. The CDR3 sequence is 19 residues long. Germline V lookup: CDR1 SGHRS, CDR2 YFSETQ. Trimming removed 0 bases from V and 7 bases from J; junction bases left unmatched: 16. The CDR3 region has the DNA TGCGCCAGCAGCTTGGTCCCCACTACAGGGGGCGCTGGGTACGGGGAGCTGTTTTTT. Its protein product is CASSLVPTTGGAGYGELFF. Full variable domain (remainder filled in from reference TRBV5-1 and TRBJ2-2): KAGVTQTPRYLIKTRGQQVTLSCSPISGHRSVSWYQQTPGQGLQFLFEYFSETQRNKGNFPGRFSGRQFSNSRSEMNVSTLELGDSALYLCASSLVPTTGGAGYGELFFGEGSRLTVL.

The chain uses TRBV28 and TRBJ1-1; D is ambiguous. Germline-derived CDR1 and CDR2 are MDHEN and SYDVKM. CDR3 length: 15 residues. V gave up 6 bases and J gave up 4 bases, with 18 bases separating them. CDR3 bases: TGTGCCAGCAGCCACGGGGTGTGGGGAAGCACTGAAGCTTTCTTT. Translating it yields CASSHGVWGSTEAFF.

The CDR3 DNA reads as TGTGCCAGCAGCATAACTAGCGGCACAGATACGCAGTATTTT. This sequence encodes CASSITSGTDTQYF. The chain has TRBV11-3 and TRBJ2-3; 7 bases line up with TRBD2. CDR3 length: 14 amino acids. Trimming cost V 5 bases and J 1 base; bases outside gene matches: 3. Per the germline V gene, CDR1 is SGHNT and CDR2 is YENEEA. Using reference TRBV11-3 and TRBJ2-3 for the parts outside the CDR3, the full variable domain is EAGVVQSPRYKIIEKKQPVAFWCNPISGHNTLYWYLQNLGQGPELLIRYENEEAVDDSQLPKDRFSAERLKGVDSTLKIQPAELGDSAVYLCASSITSGTDTQYFGPGTRLTVL.

The rearrangement links TRBV29-1 to TRBJ2-3; 9 bases align to TRBD1. V lost 7 bases to trimming and J lost 13 bases; unmatched junction nucleotides: 12. The CDR3 runs 12 residues. In germline, CDR1 is SQVTM, CDR2 ANQGSEA. The CDR3 loop reads CSARTQGAVEYF. The CDR3 nucleotides are TGCAGCGCCCGCACACAGGGGGCTGTGGAGTATTTT.

The chain carries TRBV11-2 and TRBJ1-5; TRBD1 aligns across 9 bases. V gave up 0 bases and J gave up 7 bases; unmatched junction bases: 7. The length of the CDR3 is 16 residues. From germline, CDR1 is SGHAT and CDR2 FQNNGV. The CDR3 sequence: CASSLDLLQGAQPQHF. Written as DNA, the CDR3 is TGTGCCAGCAGCTTAGATCTACTACAGGGGGCCCAGCCCCAGCATTTT.

The CDR3 protein is CASGGQGRGTQYF. As DNA, the CDR3 is TGTGCCAGCGGCGGACAGGGCAGGGGTACGCAGTATTTT. The chain links TRBV27 to TRBJ2-3; the match to TRBD1 covers 8 bases. The CDR3 runs to 13 residues. Germline V lookup: CDR1 MNHEY, CDR2 SMNVEV (reference sequence). J was trimmed by 8 bases and V by 8 bases; bases with no gene match: 9.

The chain uses TRBV5-4 and TRBJ1-2; 7 nucleotides line up with TRBD1. V trimming: 1 base; J trimming: 5 bases; junction bases outside the gene matches: 8. The CDR3 runs 15 residues. Germline CDR1 SGHNT, CDR2 YYREEE (reference sequence). The CDR3 region has the DNA TGTGCCAGCAGCTTGAAGGGGGCGCCCCGGTATGGCTACACCTTC. Amino acid sequence: CASSLKGAPRYGYTF.

Written as DNA, the CDR3 is TGTGCCAGCAGTGGGCCGGGACAGGGATACAATGAGCAGTTCTTC. It encodes CASSGPGQGYNEQFF. The chain has TRBV28 and TRBJ2-1; 9 bases align to TRBD1. The J segment lost 4 bases and the V segment lost 5 bases, leaving 6 bases of the junction unmatched. This CDR3 has 15 amino acids. From germline, CDR1 is MDHEN and CDR2 SYDVKM. The full variable domain, its missing parts supplied by reference TRBV28 and TRBJ2-1, is DVKVTQSSRYLVKRTGEKVFLECVQDMDHENMFWYRQDPGLGLRLIYFSYDVKMKEKGDIPEGYSVSREKKERFSLILESASTNQTSMYLCASSGPGQGYNEQFFGPGTRLTVL.

This chain joins TRBV19 and TRBJ2-3, with TRBD1 identical over 7 bases. Unmatched junction bases numbered 4, after V lost 1 base and J lost 0 bases. Per germline, CDR1 LNHDA and CDR2 SQIVND (reference sequence). The CDR3 loop spans 16 amino acids. The CDR3 DNA sequence: TGTGCCAGTAGTATAGTTGGGACAGCTAGCACAGATACGCAGTATTTT. It is translated as CASSIVGTASTDTQYF.

J is TRBJ2-3 and V is TRBV7-3; D not certain. Germline values: CDR1 SGHTA, CDR2 FQGTGA. The CDR3 extends over 13 amino acids. Trimming cost V 1 base and J 6 bases, with 8 bases left between them. CDR3 nucleotides: TGTGCCAGCAGCTTAAACCCTAAGGATACGCAGTATTTT. Residues: CASSLNPKDTQYF.

The chain joins TRBV28 to TRBJ1-5; a weak D match, TRBD1 (6 bases). Between the trimmed V and J ends, which lost 4 bases and 2 bases, there was a span of 18 bases. Germline V gene lookup returns CDR1 MDHEN and CDR2 SYDVKM. CDR3 length: 17 amino acids. CDR3: CASSSPGYAGGNQPQHF. The DNA for the CDR3 is TGTGCCAGCAGTTCGCCGGGATACGCAGGGGGCAATCAGCCCCAGCATTTT.

CDR3 sequence reads: CASSPLGPEQFF. CDR3 nucleotide sequence: TGTGCCAGCAGCCCTCTGGGGCCGGAGCAGTTCTTC. The chain is built from TRBV6-5 and TRBJ2-1; possible D gene TRBD1, 5 bases. Deletions cut 6 bases from V and 10 bases from J, with 13 bases between. Germline CDR1 and CDR2: MNHEY and SVGAGI. This CDR3 has 12 amino acids.

The chain couples TRBV5-1 to TRBJ2-1; 8 nucleotides match TRBD1. Trimming at V came to 3 bases and at J to 1 base, leaving 6 bases not matched to a gene. Germline CDR1 is SGHRS and CDR2 is YFSETQ. The CDR3 is 16 amino acids. The CDR3 DNA is TGCGCCAGCAGCTGGGACAGGTTGGGGTCCTACAATGAGCAGTTCTTC. Translated, it gives CASSWDRLGSYNEQFF.

The chain joins TRBV6-5 to TRBJ1-2, with D unresolved. CDR1 MNHEY and CDR2 SVGAGI come from the germline V gene. The V gene lost 0 bases and the J gene lost 2 bases, with 4 bases spanning the gap. This CDR3 spans 13 amino acids. The CDR3 DNA follows: TGTGCCAGCAGTTACTCGAGGAACTATGGCTACACCTTC. This gives the protein CASSYSRNYGYTF.

The J gene is TRBJ2-2, the V gene TRBV30, with TRBD2 matching 7 bases. The CDR3 runs 15 residues. V lost 4 bases to trimming and J lost 1 base; unmatched junction nucleotides: 6. Germline CDR1 is GTSNPN and CDR2 is SVGIG (reference sequence). Here the CDR3 reads CAWNSGTMNTGELFF. CDR3 bases: TGTGCCTGGAACTCCGGGACTATGAACACCGGGGAGCTGTTTTTT.

The chain uses TRBV7-9 and TRBJ1-4; TRBD1 might be the D (6 bases). This CDR3 region has 14 residues. Looked up from germline, CDR1 is SEHNR and CDR2 is FQNEAQ (reference sequence). Deletions cut 2 bases from V and 5 bases from J, with 9 bases between. The CDR3 region is CASSLRDTNEKLFF. In nucleotides, the CDR3 is TGTGCCAGCAGCTTACGGGACACCAATGAAAAACTGTTTTTT.

The table lists this clone with a few counts. The chain joins TRBV27 to TRBJ2-7, with D tentatively TRBD1 (6 bases). This CDR3 has 12 residues. Germline CDR1 MNHEY, CDR2 SMNVEV (reference sequence). V was shortened by 3 bases and J by 8 bases, with 11 bases between the two germline ends. The CDR3 protein is CASSFLQGQQYF. The CDR3 coding sequence is TGTGCCAGCAGTTTTTTACAGGGCCAGCAGTACTTC.

The rearrangement joins TRBV9 to TRBJ2-1; the D is unclear. The germline V and J ends were trimmed by 0 bases and 6 bases, with 7 bases remaining between them. CDR1 SGDLS and CDR2 YYNGEE come from the germline V gene. CDR3 size: 13 residues. CDR3 nucleotides: TGTGCCAGCAGCGTAGCTCTCCTCAATGAGCAGTTCTTC. Residues: CASSVALLNEQFF.